This is a list of T cell receptor beta chains from one sample in a study of blood T cell repertoires in COVID-19. Method: immunoSEQ multiplex PCR; TCRdb's copy keeps in-frame clones and lacks some. The sample lists tens of thousands of clones, 70% to 90% occurring once. The sequenced sample was peripheral blood. Receptors were obtained from a woman at least 80 years old with active or convalescent COVID-19. The CDR3 runs from the conserved cysteine through the conserved F or W. Each record gives: V gene, D gene, clone size, J gene, CDR3 protein, CDR3 DNA. D genes are given only for firm matches. Not every row has a clone size; where given, it reads once, few, many or a size class.

TRBV29-1	TRBD1	.	TRBJ2-1	CSAGGGRGNYNEQFF	TGCAGCGCTGGTGGGGGCAGGGGGAACTACAATGAGCAGTTCTTC
TRBV7-7	TRBD2	.	TRBJ2-2	CASGQTSGGARTGELFF	TGTGCCAGCGGCCAAACTAGCGGGGGGGCCCGGACCGGGGAGCTGTTTTTT
TRBV27	.	.	TRBJ2-7	CASSWGRSYEQYF	TGTGCCAGCAGTTGGGGCAGAAGCTACGAGCAGTACTTC
TRBV5-5	.	.	TRBJ1-2	CASSLGEELYGYTF	TGTGCCAGCAGCTTGGGAGAAGAACTCTATGGCTACACCTTC
TRBV4-1	.	.	TRBJ1-6	CASSQDRSSPLHF	TGCGCCAGCAGCCAAGATAGGAGTTCACCCCTCCACTTT
TRBV3-1/TRBV3-2	TRBD2	.	TRBJ2-2	CASSRVGRGPLTGELFF	TGTGCCAGCAGCCGAGTAGGGAGGGGACCGCTCACCGGGGAGCTGTTTTTT
TRBV28	TRBD1	.	TRBJ1-3	CASSLPGQGVENTIYF	TGTGCCAGCAGTTTACCGGGACAGGGGGTTGAAAACACCATATATTTT
TRBV28	.	.	TRBJ1-5	CASSLSGNNQPQHF	TGTGCCAGCAGTTTATCAGGGAACAATCAGCCCCAGCATTTT
TRBV2	.	.	TRBJ2-3	CASKGAWGTDTQYF	TGTGCCAGTAAAGGGGCGTGGGGCACAGATACGCAGTATTTT
TRBV7-2	TRBD2	.	TRBJ2-7	CASSPPGLAGVGEQYF	TGTGCCAGCAGCCCCCCCGGACTAGCGGGAGTAGGGGAGCAGTACTTC
TRBV5-1	.	.	TRBJ2-3	CASSLGIGGPDTQYF	TGCGCCAGCAGCTTGGGCATCGGAGGGCCAGATACGCAGTATTTT
TRBV20-1	TRBD2	.	TRBJ2-2	CSASGGSGNAGELFF	TGCAGTGCTAGTGGGGGTAGCGGGAATGCCGGGGAGCTGTTTTTT
TRBV7-2	.	few	TRBJ2-7	CASSLGRSFYEQYF	TGTGCCAGCAGCTTAGGGCGGTCCTTTTACGAGCAGTACTTC
TRBV5-1	.	few	TRBJ1-2	CASSELANYGYTF	TGCGCCAGCAGCGAGCTCGCTAACTATGGCTACACCTTC
TRBV19	.	.	TRBJ1-5	CASSPRQGNQPQHF	TGTGCCAGTAGTCCCCGACAGGGCAATCAGCCCCAGCATTTT
TRBV15	.	.	TRBJ2-2	CATRESNTGELFF	TGTGCCACCAGAGAGTCGAACACCGGGGAGCTGTTTTTT
TRBV7-2	.	.	TRBJ2-1	CASSLGGRKTPWWEQFF	TGTGCCAGCAGCTTAGGTGGGAGAAAAACCCCATGGTGGGAGCAGTTCTTC
TRBV3-1/TRBV3-2	.	.	TRBJ1-1	CASSQWGSGMNTEAFF	TGTGCCAGCAGCCAATGGGGAAGCGGGATGAACACTGAAGCTTTCTTT
TRBV7-8	TRBD1	.	TRBJ2-7	CASSSWTGGSEQYF	TGTGCCAGCAGCTCCTGGACAGGGGGCAGCGAGCAGTACTTC
TRBV28	.	.	TRBJ1-5	CASSLRGSRSNQPQHF	TGTGCCAGCAGTTTACGGGGGAGTCGGAGCAATCAGCCCCAGCATTTT
TRBV3-1/TRBV3-2	.	.	TRBJ2-3	CASSPHTDTQYF	TGTGCCAGCAGCCCCCACACAGATACGCAGTATTTT
TRBV5-1	.	once	TRBJ2-7	CASQTGTTTHEQYF	TGCGCCAGCCAAACCGGGACAACCACCCACGAGCAGTACTTC
TRBV5-5	TRBD1	.	TRBJ1-2	CASSSSTGGAAGYTF	TGTGCCAGCAGCTCATCGACAGGGGGCGCCGCTGGCTACACCTTC
TRBV6-5	.	once	TRBJ2-3	CASMGQSGADTQYF	TGTGCCAGCATGGGGCAGTCAGGGGCAGATACGCAGTATTTT
TRBV11-2	TRBD1	.	TRBJ2-4	CASSLEYRGTAYLTKNIQYF	TGTGCCAGCAGCTTAGAATACAGGGGAACGGCATATTTGACCAAAAACATTCAGTACTTC
TRBV5-5	TRBD1	.	TRBJ1-1	CASSLGRGIGNTEAFF	TGTGCCAGCAGCTTGGGCAGGGGGATCGGGAACACTGAAGCTTTCTTT
TRBV4-3	TRBD2	.	TRBJ2-1	CASSQDHGTSAYNEQFF	TGCGCCAGCAGCCAAGATCATGGGACTAGCGCTTACAATGAGCAGTTCTTC
TRBV3-1/TRBV3-2	TRBD2	.	TRBJ2-5	CASSQGGGWETQYF	TGTGCCAGCAGCCAGGGGGGGGGTTGGGAGACCCAGTACTTC
TRBV5-1	.	once	TRBJ2-7	CASKPHGAYEQYF	TGCGCCAGCAAGCCCCATGGAGCCTACGAGCAGTACTTC